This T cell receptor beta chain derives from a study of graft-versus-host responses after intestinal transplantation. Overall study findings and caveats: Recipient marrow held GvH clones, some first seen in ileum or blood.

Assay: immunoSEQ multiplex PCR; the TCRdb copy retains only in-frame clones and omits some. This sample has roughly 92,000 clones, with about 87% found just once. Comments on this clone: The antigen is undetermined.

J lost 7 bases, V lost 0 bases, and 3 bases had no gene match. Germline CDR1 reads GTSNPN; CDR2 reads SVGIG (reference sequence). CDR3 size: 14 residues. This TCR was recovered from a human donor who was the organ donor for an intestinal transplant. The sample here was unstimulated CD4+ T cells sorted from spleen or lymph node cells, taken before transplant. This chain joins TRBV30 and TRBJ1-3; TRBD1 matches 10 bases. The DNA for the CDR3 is TGTGCCTGGAGTGTGGGACAGGGGAGGAACACCATATATTTT. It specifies CAWSVGQGRNTIYF.